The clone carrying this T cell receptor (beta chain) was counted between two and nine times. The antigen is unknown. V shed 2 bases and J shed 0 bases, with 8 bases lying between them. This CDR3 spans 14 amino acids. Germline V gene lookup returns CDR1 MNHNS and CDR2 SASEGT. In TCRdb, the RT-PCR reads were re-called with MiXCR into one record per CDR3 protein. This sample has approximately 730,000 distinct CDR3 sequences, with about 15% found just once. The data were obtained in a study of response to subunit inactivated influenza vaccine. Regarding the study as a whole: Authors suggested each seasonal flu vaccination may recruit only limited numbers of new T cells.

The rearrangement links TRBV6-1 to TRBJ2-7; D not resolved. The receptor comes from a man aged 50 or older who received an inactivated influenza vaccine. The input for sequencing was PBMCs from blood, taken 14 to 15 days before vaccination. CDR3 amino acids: CASSELRSSYEQYF. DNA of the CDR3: TGTGCCAGCAGTGAATTGAGAAGCTCCTACGAGCAGTACTTC.